This entry is about one T cell receptor (beta chain). Germline V lookup: CDR1 SQVTM, CDR2 ANQGSEA. V was cut by 7 bases and J by 1 base, with 4 bases left in between. The CDR3 runs to 10 residues. Per the authors' pipeline: Nucleated cell number was recorded as an estimate derived from reference gene primer amplification. Produced via immunoSEQ multiplex PCR; TCRdb's table is partial and in-frame only. V, J and clone size reflect that table, while D and trimming were determined from the DNA. The data hold 220,000 or so clones, with 80% to 85% observed a single time. The sample belongs to a study of blood T cell repertoires in COVID-19. Looking at the study overall: Donors in the United States, Italy and Spain gave samples during acute or convalescent COVID-19.

The receptor comes from a woman under 40 who had recovered from COVID-19. Material: peripheral blood. V gene TRBV29-1 combines with J gene TRBJ1-1, with D hard to call. The CDR3 loop reads CSARNTEAFF. The CDR3 DNA reads as TGCAGCGCCCGGAACACTGAAGCTTTCTTT.